A selection of T cell receptor beta chains follows, all from one sample in a study of T cells in Graves' hyperthyroidism and ophthalmopathy. TCRdb reanalysed the multiplex PCR reads using MiXCR and keeps one entry per CDR3 protein. The sample lists over 400,000 distinct CDR3 sequences; about 20% were seen once. Material: blood. The receptors derive from a woman in her sixties or seventies with Graves' ophthalmopathy. Both conserved end residues are part of each CDR3. The order of the fields is V gene, CDR3 length, J gene, CDR3 protein.

v_call: TRBV20-1
cdr3_length: 15
j_call: TRBJ2-4
cdr3_aa: CSAGRGGGAKNIQYF

v_call: TRBV2
cdr3_length: 15
j_call: TRBJ2-3
cdr3_aa: CASGSQGSGADTQYF

v_call: TRBV28
cdr3_length: 12
j_call: TRBJ1-2
cdr3_aa: CASRPPTVGYTF

v_call: TRBV20-1
cdr3_length: 15
j_call: TRBJ2-2
cdr3_aa: CSAPRSGGGPGELFF

v_call: TRBV10-3
cdr3_length: 20
j_call: TRBJ2-1
cdr3_aa: CAISESRGRTSGSRYNEQFF

v_call: TRBV5-6
cdr3_length: 15
j_call: TRBJ1-1
cdr3_aa: CASSLAPREDTEAFF

v_call: TRBV12-3/TRBV12-4
cdr3_length: 13
j_call: TRBJ2-1
cdr3_aa: CASKRGAPGEQFF

v_call: TRBV28
cdr3_length: 17
j_call: TRBJ2-5
cdr3_aa: CASRFRDYRGVRETQYF

v_call: TRBV9
cdr3_length: 22
j_call: TRBJ2-1
cdr3_aa: CASSVATRMTSGRRPLYNEQFF

v_call: TRBV7-2
cdr3_length: 13
j_call: TRBJ2-7
cdr3_aa: CASSAGSPGEQYF

v_call: TRBV11-2
cdr3_length: 14
j_call: TRBJ2-3
cdr3_aa: CASSAGGSTDTQYF

v_call: TRBV6-1
cdr3_length: 15
j_call: TRBJ1-2
cdr3_aa: CASSDRGPANYGYTF

v_call: TRBV7-8
cdr3_length: 14
j_call: TRBJ1-2
cdr3_aa: CASSLEGPNYGYTF

v_call: TRBV10-3
cdr3_length: 13
j_call: TRBJ1-5
cdr3_aa: CAISEGVNHPQHF

v_call: TRBV2
cdr3_length: 13
j_call: TRBJ2-4
cdr3_aa: CASSGQAKNIQYF

v_call: TRBV9
cdr3_length: 17
j_call: TRBJ2-3
cdr3_aa: CASSSSIRGGITDTQYF

v_call: TRBV27
cdr3_length: 15
j_call: TRBJ2-1
cdr3_aa: CASNHGLGGYNEQFF

v_call: TRBV7-2
cdr3_length: 15
j_call: TRBJ1-1
cdr3_aa: CASSLFSGGNPEAFF

v_call: TRBV7-8
cdr3_length: 14
j_call: TRBJ2-1
cdr3_aa: CASSLDVYDNEQFF

v_call: TRBV7-2
cdr3_length: 18
j_call: TRBJ1-3
cdr3_aa: CASSPPGQGSLSGNTIYF

v_call: TRBV6-1
cdr3_length: 14
j_call: TRBJ1-6
cdr3_aa: CASNSGTNGSPLHF

v_call: TRBV6-2/TRBV6-3
cdr3_length: 17
j_call: TRBJ2-5
cdr3_aa: CASSYLAGMESKETQYF

v_call: TRBV9
cdr3_length: 20
j_call: TRBJ2-3
cdr3_aa: CASSVPRGATASSSTDTQYF

v_call: TRBV15
cdr3_length: 14
j_call: TRBJ1-3
cdr3_aa: CATREGLPGNTIYF

v_call: TRBV6-2/TRBV6-3
cdr3_length: 13
j_call: TRBJ1-1
cdr3_aa: CASSSQGATEAFF

v_call: TRBV15
cdr3_length: 12
j_call: TRBJ1-2
cdr3_aa: CATSRGGYGYTF

v_call: TRBV19
cdr3_length: 15
j_call: TRBJ1-2
cdr3_aa: CASSIATGPNYGYTF

v_call: TRBV12-3/TRBV12-4
cdr3_length: 14
j_call: TRBJ1-1
cdr3_aa: CASSSTGGKTEAFF

v_call: TRBV7-2
cdr3_length: 15
j_call: TRBJ1-2
cdr3_aa: CASSFGGPFNYGYTF